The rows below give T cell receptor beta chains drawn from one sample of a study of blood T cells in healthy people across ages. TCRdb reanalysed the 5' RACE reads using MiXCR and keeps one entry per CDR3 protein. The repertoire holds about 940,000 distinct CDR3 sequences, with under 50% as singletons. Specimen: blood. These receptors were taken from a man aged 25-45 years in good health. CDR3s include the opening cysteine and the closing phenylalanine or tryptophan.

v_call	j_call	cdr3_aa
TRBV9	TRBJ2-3	CASSDTLEARPDTQYF
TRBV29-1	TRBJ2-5	CSVAESEGNEYF
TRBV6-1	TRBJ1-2	CASSALGQGHIFSGYTF
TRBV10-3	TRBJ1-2	CAISESATTYDGYTF
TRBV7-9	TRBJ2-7	CASSFMDSYEQYF
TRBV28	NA	CASSSNTPGTVSDEQYF
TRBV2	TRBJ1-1	CASRPNRRAAMNTEAFF
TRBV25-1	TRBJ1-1	CASSEGLITNTEAFF
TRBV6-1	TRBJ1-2	CASSDRTPYSYTF
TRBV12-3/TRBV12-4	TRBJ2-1	CASSFQRGLRNEQFF
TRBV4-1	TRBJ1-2	CASSHPDRNYGYTF
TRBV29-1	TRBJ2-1	CSASGVAMWDEQFF
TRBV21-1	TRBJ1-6	CASSKLPYLGHSPLHF
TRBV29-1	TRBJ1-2	CSVELPGQMGYGYTF
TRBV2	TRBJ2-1	CASRLAGGISSYNEQFF
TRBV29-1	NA	CSASQASYEQYF
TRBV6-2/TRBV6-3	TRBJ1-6	CASSYSSGYSYNSPLHF
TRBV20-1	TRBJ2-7	CSARGGLQGEQYF
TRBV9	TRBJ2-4	CASSVGISVILTKQYF
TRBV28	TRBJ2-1	CASNLLPSYNEQFF
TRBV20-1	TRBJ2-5	CSARPPGLGGWEQYF
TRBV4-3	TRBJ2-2	CASSQDPLGSTGELFF
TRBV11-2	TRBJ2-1	CASSLIDRDDNEQFF
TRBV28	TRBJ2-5	CASSFQGKSETQYF